These 8 T cell receptor beta chains came from one sample sequenced in a study of OX40 agonist ivuxolimab in advanced cancers. TCRdb's table, derived via immunoSEQ multiplex PCR, lists solely in-frame clones and lacks some. The sample records about 58,000 clones, around nine tenths being singletons. The material was CD4+ or CD8+ T cells sorted from blood, obtained in a trial of the OX40 agonist ivuxolimab. All receptors come from an adult with an advanced solid tumor such as melanoma, head and neck, liver or kidney cancer.

The chain carries TRBV6-1 and TRBJ1-1, with TRBD1 as a possible D gene (6 bases). The CDR3 extends over 14 amino acids. The ends were cut back, 1 base at V and 4 bases at J, with 10 bases in the middle. Germline V lookup: CDR1 MNHNS, CDR2 SASEGT. Here the CDR3 reads CASSEEGGATEAFF. For the CDR3, the DNA is TGTGCCAGCAGTGAAGAGGGGGGAGCCACTGAAGCTTTCTTT.

The genes are TRBV18 and TRBJ1-1; 8 bases match TRBD1. Germline CDR1 and CDR2: KGHSH and LQKENI. The length of the CDR3 is 15 residues. The junction had 4 bases not matched to a gene; V was cut back by 4 bases and J by 0 bases. Here the CDR3 DNA reads TGTGCCAGCTCACTGAGGACAGGGTTGAACACTGAAGCTTTCTTT. Amino acids: CASSLRTGLNTEAFF.

This chain uses TRBV2 with TRBJ2-5, with TRBD2 identical over 14 bases. This CDR3 region has 18 residues. Germline loops: CDR1 SNHLY, CDR2 FYNNEI. J gave up 5 bases and V 4 bases, and 12 bases lay outside the gene matches. The CDR3 DNA follows: TGTGCCAGCAGTGGACGACGGACTAGCGGGAGGACACTGGAGACCCAGTACTTC. Its protein is CASSGRRTSGRTLETQYF.

The J gene is TRBJ2-2, the V gene TRBV28, with D unclear. The CDR3 spans 14 residues. V lost 7 bases, J lost 1 base, and 10 bases lay in between. The germline gives CDR1 MDHEN, CDR2 SYDVKM. CDR3 DNA sequence: TGTGCCAGCATGAAAGGCTTGAACACCGGGGAGCTGTTTTTT. Translated, it gives CASMKGLNTGELFF.

The chain joins TRBV14 to TRBJ1-1, with no clear D. The CDR3 is made up of 15 amino acids. Looked up from germline, CDR1 is SGHDN and CDR2 is FVKESK. V dropped 2 bases and J dropped 3 bases, with 13 bases sitting between them. CDR3 nucleotides: TGTGCCAGCAGCCAATCAACTGGGCAGTACACTGAAGCTTTCTTT. Encoded protein: CASSQSTGQYTEAFF.

The chain employs TRBV6-1 and TRBJ1-1; 10 bases fit TRBD1. Germline CDR1 is MNHNS and CDR2 is SASEGT. CDR3 length equals 17 residues. V was pared by 4 bases and J by 0 bases, with 8 bases of the junction left unmatched. CDR3 coding DNA: TGTGCCAGCAGTGGATACGGGACAGGGGTTTTGAACACTGAAGCTTTCTTT. Amino acid sequence: CASSGYGTGVLNTEAFF.

The chain recombines TRBV5-1 with TRBJ2-5; 8 bases agree with TRBD2. CDR1 SGHRS and CDR2 YFSETQ come from the germline V gene. CDR3 length: 16 amino acids. V lost 0 bases to trimming and J lost 4 bases; unmatched junction nucleotides: 8. The CDR3 is CASSLGIGRARETQYF. In DNA form, the CDR3 reads TGCGCCAGCAGCTTGGGGATCGGGAGGGCCAGAGAGACCCAGTACTTC. The variable domain in full, completed from reference TRBV5-1 and TRBJ2-5, reads KAGVTQTPRYLIKTRGQQVTLSCSPISGHRSVSWYQQTPGQGLQFLFEYFSETQRNKGNFPGRFSGRQFSNSRSEMNVSTLELGDSALYLCASSLGIGRARETQYFGPGTRLLVL.

V usage is TRBV20-1 and J usage is TRBJ2-1, with D possibly matching TRBD2 (5 bases). The CDR3 covers 10 residues. Germline CDR1 and CDR2: DFQATT and SNEGSKA (reference sequence). Trimming cost V 2 bases and J 13 bases, with 9 bases left between them. The CDR3 DNA sequence: TGCAGTGCTAGAAAGAGGGATCAGTTCTTC. Protein sequence: CSARKRDQFF.